This TCR beta chain was sequenced for a study of cytomegalovirus exposure and HLA in healthy donors. Trimming removed 4 bases from V and 2 bases from J; junction bases left unmatched: 7. This CDR3 is built from 15 residues. Germline CDR1 is SGHRS and CDR2 is YFSETQ. Researchers ran the PCR with 60 Vbeta and 13 Jbeta primers. Using immunoSEQ multiplex PCR, the repertoire was profiled, and TCRdb retains in-frame clones only, with some absent. The listing contains about 160,000 clones. The chain recombines TRBV5-1 with TRBJ2-3, with TRBD1 matching 7 bases. The sequence was obtained from a man younger than 40 in good health and CMV-seronegative. Sequenced: PBMCs. In DNA form, the CDR3 reads TGCGCCAGCAGCCCGGACAGGACTTCCACAGATACGCAGTATTTT. Translated, it gives CASSPDRTSTDTQYF.